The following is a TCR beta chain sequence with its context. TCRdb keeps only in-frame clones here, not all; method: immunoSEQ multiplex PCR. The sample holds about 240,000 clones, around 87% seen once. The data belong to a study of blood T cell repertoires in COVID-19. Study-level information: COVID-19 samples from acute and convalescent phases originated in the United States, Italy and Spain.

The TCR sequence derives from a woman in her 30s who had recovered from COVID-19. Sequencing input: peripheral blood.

CDR3 region: CASSVVGGIEGQFF. CDR3 nucleotide sequence: TGTGCCAGCAGCGTAGTGGGGGGGATCGAAGGGCAGTTCTTC. The V gene is TRBV9, the J gene TRBJ2-1; 7 bases line up with TRBD2. V shed 0 bases and J 12 bases; nucleotides not matched to a gene: 9. This CDR3 has 14 amino acids. CDR1 and CDR2 (germline): SGDLS, YYNGEE.